The rows below give T cell receptor beta chains drawn from one sample of a study of blood T cell repertoires in COVID-19. This table comes from immunoSEQ multiplex PCR, and its TCRdb copy is limited to in-frame clones, with some not included. The sample records about 230,000 clones, roughly 82% being singletons. Sequencing used peripheral blood. The receptors come from a man aged 35 to 55 who had recovered from COVID-19. CDR3s leave out the opening cysteine and the closing phenylalanine or tryptophan. The order of the fields is V gene, CDR3 protein.

V: TRBV6-6
CDR3: ASSYQGSMY

V: TRBV16
CDR3: ASSQTGREQY

V: TRBV6-2/TRBV6-3
CDR3: ASSYPRQGLRETQY

V: TRBV29-1
CDR3: SVEDSPGGRYEQY

V: TRBV10-2
CDR3: ASRAQGAGELF

V: TRBV21-1
CDR3: ASSPLGGMGKNIQY

V: TRBV19
CDR3: ASTGRASYNEQF

V: TRBV7-2
CDR3: ASSDPPAGGPDAQY

V: TRBV11-3
CDR3: ASSETQSGGMLNEQF

V: TRBV4-3
CDR3: ASSRNLAGEQF

V: TRBV7-9
CDR3: ASSLAGGASNEKLF